Below, 16 T cell receptor beta chains from the same sample are listed, as sequenced in a study of CD8+CD57+ T cells in acquired aplastic anemia (dated by TCRdb to the late 2010s). The instrument given in TCRdb is Illumina HiSeq 2000. Genomic DNA was used as template for profiling of TCR beta VDJ combinations and CDR3 sequences. TCRdb itself trimmed the public reads at Q25 with fastp, ran MiXCR and retained productive beta chains. CDR3 protein sequences are deduplicated, and each keeps its most common genes and DNA. Here the sample has about 40,000 distinct CDR3 sequences; 63% occur a single time. Clones ranked in the top ten supply 59% of the sample. Patients chosen for sequencing had shown expansion of CD8+CD57+ cells by flow cytometry. The sequenced sample was sorted CD4+, CD8+, or CD8+CD57+ T cells (not recorded which) from PBMCs. These receptors were collected from a human donor with aplastic anemia.

The V and J genes are TRBV19 and TRBJ1-4, with D tentatively TRBD1 (5 bases). The CDR3 extends over 14 amino acids. CDR1 and CDR2 from the germline V gene are LNHDA and SQIVND (reference sequence). V lost 4 bases and J 11 bases, leaving 17 bases between the germline ends. This chain's CDR3 is CASSSMGRWGKLFF. The CDR3 DNA reads as TGTGCCAGTAGTAGCATGGGCCGTTGGGGGAAACTGTTTTTT.

The chain combines TRBV7-6 with TRBJ2-5; no clear D gene. Germline CDR1 and CDR2: SGHVS and FNYEAQ. Trimming removed 5 bases from V and 1 base from J, with 8 bases in between. CDR3 length: 13 amino acids. The CDR3 DNA reads TGTGCCAGCAGCCGGAGAACCCAAGAGACCCAGTACTTC. Its translation is CASSRRTQETQYF. Based on the CDR3 plus reference TRBV7-6 and TRBJ2-5, the full variable domain is GAGVSQSPRYKVTKRGQDVALRCDPISGHVSLYWYRQALGQGPEFLTYFNYEAQQDKSGLPNDRFSAERPEGSISTLTIQRTEQRDSAMYRCASSRRTQETQYFGPGTRLLVL.

Ten or more counts support this clonotype. The V gene is TRBV3-1, the J gene TRBJ2-7, with TRBD2 matching 13 bases. The germline V gene encodes CDR1 LGHDT and CDR2 YNNKEL (reference sequence). Trimming removed 4 bases from V and 3 bases from J; junction bases left unmatched: 3. CDR3 length: 15 residues. The CDR3 sequence is CASSRGLAGVYEQYF. The CDR3 DNA sequence: TGTGCCAGCAGCCGCGGACTAGCGGGGGTCTACGAGCAGTACTTC.

The table lists this clonotype with many counts. The V and J genes are TRBV27 and TRBJ2-1, with D tentatively TRBD2 (6 bases). Between the trimmed V and J ends, which lost 3 bases and 1 base, there was a span of 10 bases. CDR1 MNHEY and CDR2 SMNVEV come from the germline V gene (reference sequence). The CDR3 loop spans 15 amino acids. Here the CDR3 DNA reads TGTGCCAGCAGTTTCCCGGGACTGTCCTACAATGAGCAGTTCTTC. Amino acids: CASSFPGLSYNEQFF.

The chain has TRBV24-1 and TRBJ2-7; 9 bases fit TRBD1. Germline trimming cut 9 bases from V and 2 bases from J; bases unmatched to any gene: 10. Germline-derived CDR1 and CDR2 are KGHDR and SFDVKD. There are 15 residues in the CDR3. This CDR3 is CATPGPRTGAYEQYF. CDR3 DNA sequence: TGTGCCACCCCCGGGCCCAGGACAGGGGCCTACGAGCAGTACTTC.

This clonotype has ten or more counts. The rearrangement uses TRBV5-1 and TRBJ2-3; 10 nucleotides agree with TRBD1. The germline V gene has CDR1 SGHRS and CDR2 YFSETQ. CDR3 length: 15 residues. Trimming took 4 bases from V and 4 from J; bases not matched to a gene: 6. Here the CDR3 reads CASSRDRGRADTQYF. CDR3 DNA sequence: TGCGCCAGCAGCCGCGACAGGGGGCGCGCAGATACGCAGTATTTT.

V gene TRBV14 combines with J gene TRBJ2-7, with a weak D call TRBD1 (6 bases). The CDR3 consists of 14 residues. Trimming shortened V by 1 base and J by 3 bases, and 10 bases separated the two germline ends. Germline V gene sequence: CDR1 SGHDN, CDR2 FVKESK. The CDR3 spells CASSQVGQIYEQYF. The CDR3 region has the DNA TGTGCCAGCAGCCAAGTAGGACAGATCTACGAGCAGTACTTC.

A few counts support this clonotype. The chain carries TRBV30 and TRBJ2-1; D not certain. Per the germline V gene, CDR1 is GTSNPN and CDR2 is SVGIG (reference sequence). V lost 5 bases and J 5 bases, leaving 10 bases between the germline ends. This CDR3 is 12 amino acids long. The CDR3 DNA follows: TGTGCCTGGGCCTCCTGGGACAATGAGCAGTTCTTC. Amino acids: CAWASWDNEQFF.

The genes are TRBV10-3 and TRBJ2-5, with 12 bases matching TRBD1. This CDR3 has 14 residues. The germline CDR1 and CDR2 sequences are ENHRY and SYGVKD. With V trimmed by 6 bases and J by 4 bases, 3 bases remained unmatched. CDR3 loop: CAIRGQGAGETQYF. Written as DNA, the CDR3 is TGTGCCATCAGGGGACAGGGGGCGGGAGAGACCCAGTACTTC.

This clonotype was counted at least ten times. This sequence joins TRBV5-6 and TRBJ1-4; no firm D call. The CDR3 is 14 residues long. V was trimmed by 0 bases and J by 7 bases, leaving 10 bases between them. Germline V lookup: CDR1 SGHDT, CDR2 YYEEEE. The CDR3 DNA is TGTGCCAGCAGCTTGGGAGTAACGCCTGAAAAACTGTTTTTT. Residues: CASSLGVTPEKLFF.

The chain is built from TRBV24-1 and TRBJ2-2; D call uncertain. CDR3 size: 14 residues. Looked up from germline, CDR1 is KGHDR and CDR2 is SFDVKD. Trimming took 5 bases from V and 7 from J, leaving 13 bases between them. In nucleotides, the CDR3 is TGTGCCACCAGTGGGCTTGGTGGACGCGGGGAGCTGTTTTTT. Protein product: CATSGLGGRGELFF.

This clonotype was counted at least ten times. The CDR3 is CASSAGALSFTEAFF. The CDR3 DNA follows: TGCGCCAGCAGTGCGGGGGCCCTTTCTTTCACTGAAGCTTTCTTT. J is TRBJ1-1 and V is TRBV10-2; TRBD1 might be the D (6 bases). The CDR3 is 15 residues long. V lost 4 bases and J lost 4, with 16 bases in between. Germline CDR1 reads WSHSY; CDR2 reads SAAADI.

The chain recombines TRBV19 with TRBJ1-6; 7 nucleotides line up with TRBD1. The CDR3 extends over 15 amino acids. Germline loops: CDR1 LNHDA, CDR2 SQIVND (reference sequence). Unmatched junction bases numbered 9, after V lost 5 bases and J lost 8 bases. The CDR3 DNA is TGTGCCAGTAGTCGACAGGGCGGAGGGGATTCACCCCTCCACTTT. It yields the protein CASSRQGGGDSPLHF. The full variable domain, completed using reference TRBV19 and TRBJ1-6, is DGGITQSPKYLFRKEGQNVTLSCEQNLNHDAMYWYRQDPGQGLRLIYYSQIVNDFQKGDIAEGYSVSREKKESFPLTVTSAQKNPTAFYLCASSRQGGGDSPLHFGNGTRLTVT.

This clonotype has only a few counts. This could be a read error, since a much larger clone is one nucleotide away. The V and J genes are TRBV11-1 and TRBJ2-7; tentative D call: TRBD1 (6 bases). This CDR3 has 14 amino acids. V was clipped by 5 bases and J by 0 bases, with 11 bases between them. In germline, CDR1 is SGHAT, CDR2 FQDESV (reference sequence). The CDR3 spells CASSHDRNSYEQYF. The CDR3 DNA sequence: TGTGCCAGCAGCCACGACAGGAACTCCTACGAGCAGTACTTC.

The V and J genes are TRBV7-9 and TRBJ1-5, with 9 bases fitting TRBD1. Losses at the gene ends were 5 bases for V and 8 bases for J; bases not matched to a gene: 4. CDR3 size: 13 residues. Per the germline V gene, CDR1 is SEHNR and CDR2 is FQNEAQ (reference sequence). The CDR3 DNA sequence: TGTGCCAGCAGCAAACAGGGGGCTGAGCCCCAGCATTTT. This codes for CASSKQGAEPQHF.

The sample holds many counts of this clonotype. The chain employs TRBV10-3 and TRBJ1-1; D is uncertain. The CDR3 has 13 amino acids. CDR1 and CDR2 from the germline V gene are ENHRY and SYGVKD. V was shortened by 6 bases and J by 1 base, with 9 bases between the two germline ends. The CDR3 is CAISGLGNTEAFF. The CDR3 DNA is TGTGCCATCAGCGGTCTAGGGAACACTGAAGCTTTCTTT.